The rows below give T cell receptor beta chains drawn from one sample of a study of blood T cell repertoires in COVID-19. TCRdb's copy holds only in-frame clones and misses some; the assay was immunoSEQ multiplex PCR. Among around 190,000 clones, roughly 90% were seen once, and the ten largest hold about a sixth. Sequenced: peripheral blood. The origin of the receptors is a man aged 45-65 years with COVID-19, enrolled during active disease. The CDR3 runs from the conserved cysteine through the conserved F or W. D genes are given only for firm matches. The size field is filled for only some rows; it gives once, few, many or a size class.

D: -
V: TRBV10-3
J: TRBJ1-2
size: -
CDR3: CAISQNRGYTF
DNA: TGTGCCATCAGTCAAAACCGGGGCTACACCTTC

D: TRBD1
V: TRBV2
J: TRBJ1-5
size: -
CDR3: CASRGTVNQPQHF
DNA: TGTGCCAGCAGGGGGACAGTTAATCAGCCCCAGCATTTT

D: -
V: TRBV9
J: TRBJ1-2
size: -
CDR3: CASSSREPNGYTF
DNA: TGTGCCAGCAGCTCTCGGGAGCCGAATGGCTACACCTTC

D: -
V: TRBV5-6
J: TRBJ1-1
size: -
CDR3: CASSYTQGTEAFF
DNA: TGTGCCAGCAGCTACACTCAGGGCACTGAAGCTTTCTTT

D: -
V: TRBV18
J: TRBJ1-2
size: -
CDR3: CASSPVTDKANYGYTF
DNA: TGTGCCAGCTCACCAGTGACAGACAAAGCTAACTATGGCTACACCTTC

D: TRBD2
V: TRBV5-4
J: TRBJ2-1
size: -
CDR3: CASRSRSGGVTNEQFF
DNA: TGTGCCAGCAGATCAAGGAGCGGGGGGGTAACCAATGAGCAGTTCTTC

D: -
V: TRBV12-3/TRBV12-4
J: TRBJ1-3
size: -
CDR3: CASNSRSGNTIYF
DNA: TGTGCCAGCAACAGCCGCTCTGGAAACACCATATATTTT

D: -
V: TRBV12-3/TRBV12-4
J: TRBJ2-1
size: once
CDR3: CASRQDSYNEQFF
DNA: TGTGCCAGCAGGCAGGACTCCTACAATGAGCAGTTCTTC

D: -
V: TRBV5-1
J: TRBJ2-7
size: -
CDR3: CASSSDGGSYEQYF
DNA: TGCGCCAGCAGCTCGGACGGGGGCTCCTACGAGCAGTACTTC

D: -
V: TRBV7-3
J: TRBJ2-2
size: once
CDR3: CASSLRASLGSGELFF
DNA: TGTGCCAGCAGCTTAAGGGCTAGCTTGGGTTCCGGGGAGCTGTTTTTT

D: -
V: TRBV15
J: TRBJ1-1
size: -
CDR3: CATSRDMAGRAFF
DNA: TGTGCCACCAGCAGAGATATGGCGGGGAGGGCTTTCTTT

D: -
V: TRBV11-2
J: TRBJ2-7
size: -
CDR3: CASSFSPGLTYEQYF
DNA: TGTGCCAGCAGCTTCAGTCCGGGATTAACCTACGAGCAGTACTTC

D: -
V: TRBV6-1
J: TRBJ2-7
size: few
CDR3: CASSELTGFSYEQYF
DNA: TGTGCCAGCAGTGAATTAACGGGGTTTTCCTACGAGCAGTACTTC

D: -
V: TRBV9
J: TRBJ2-1
size: -
CDR3: CASSPKRISYNEQFF
DNA: TGTGCCAGCAGCCCGAAGCGGATCTCCTACAATGAGCAGTTCTTC

D: -
V: TRBV7-9
J: TRBJ1-5
size: -
CDR3: CASSLAGQGKDQPQHF
DNA: TGTGCCAGCAGCTTGGCCGGCCAGGGAAAAGATCAGCCCCAGCATTTT

D: -
V: TRBV2
J: TRBJ2-6
size: -
CDR3: CASSGSGSGANVLTF
DNA: TGTGCCAGCAGCGGCTCGGGCTCTGGGGCCAACGTCCTGACTTTC

D: -
V: TRBV6-2/TRBV6-3
J: TRBJ1-4
size: -
CDR3: CASSRQPRNEKLFF
DNA: TGTGCCAGCAGTCGACAGCCCCGGAATGAAAAACTGTTTTTT

D: -
V: TRBV10-1
J: TRBJ2-1
size: -
CDR3: CASSESGLPGGYEQFF
DNA: TGCGCCAGCAGTGAGTCGGGGCTCCCCGGTGGATATGAGCAGTTCTTC

D: TRBD2
V: TRBV5-8
J: TRBJ2-4
size: -
CDR3: CASSPGAGRLGIQYF
DNA: TGTGCCAGCAGCCCTGGGGCCGGGAGGTTGGGCATTCAGTACTTC

D: -
V: TRBV7-3
J: TRBJ1-2
size: -
CDR3: CASSLTNLQGTRGYTF
DNA: TGTGCCAGCAGCTTAACGAATTTACAGGGAACGAGGGGCTACACCTTC

D: -
V: TRBV2
J: TRBJ2-2
size: -
CDR3: CASSEFGYNGELFF
DNA: TGTGCCAGCAGTGAGTTCGGGTACAACGGGGAGCTGTTTTTT

D: TRBD1
V: TRBV3-1/TRBV3-2
J: TRBJ1-1
size: once
CDR3: CASSQVVRTGNTEAFF
DNA: TGTGCCAGCAGCCAAGTTGTTAGGACAGGGAACACTGAAGCTTTCTTT

D: TRBD1
V: TRBV19
J: TRBJ2-6
size: -
CDR3: CASSTRDRGRFGANVLTF
DNA: TGTGCCAGTAGTACACGGGACAGGGGGCGCTTTGGGGCCAACGTCCTGACTTTC

D: TRBD2
V: TRBV5-4
J: TRBJ2-1
size: -
CDR3: CASYPRGGRGDEQFF
DNA: TGTGCCAGCTATCCCCGCGGGGGACGGGGGGATGAGCAGTTCTTC

D: TRBD2
V: TRBV30
J: TRBJ2-1
size: -
CDR3: CAWTGLAVHEQFF
DNA: TGTGCCTGGACGGGACTAGCGGTCCATGAGCAGTTCTTC

D: TRBD2
V: TRBV27
J: TRBJ2-2
size: few
CDR3: CASSLFYISGGVPGELFF
DNA: TGTGCCAGCAGTTTATTTTACATTAGCGGGGGGGTTCCCGGGGAGCTGTTTTTT

D: TRBD2
V: TRBV7-2
J: TRBJ2-5
size: -
CDR3: CASSLELAGVQETQYF
DNA: TGTGCCAGCAGCTTAGAACTAGCGGGGGTACAAGAGACCCAGTACTTC

D: TRBD1
V: TRBV11-2
J: TRBJ2-3
size: few
CDR3: CASSQAGQGVDTQYF
DNA: TGTGCCAGCAGCCAGGCGGGACAGGGGGTAGATACGCAGTATTTT

D: TRBD1
V: TRBV9
J: TRBJ1-4
size: once
CDR3: CASSGQGGEKLFF
DNA: TGTGCCAGCAGCGGACAGGGCGGAGAAAAACTGTTTTTT

D: TRBD1
V: TRBV7-9
J: TRBJ1-2
size: -
CDR3: CASSLEGQGGGYGYTF
DNA: TGTGCCAGCAGCTTAGAGGGACAGGGAGGTGGCTATGGCTACACCTTC

D: -
V: TRBV12-5
J: TRBJ1-5
size: -
CDR3: CASGAPHSGGNSNQPQHF
DNA: TGTGCTAGTGGTGCCCCCCATTCTGGGGGGAATAGCAATCAGCCCCAGCATTTT

D: TRBD1
V: TRBV6-5
J: TRBJ1-5
size: -
CDR3: CASLPGQVINQPQHF
DNA: TGTGCCAGCCTTCCGGGACAGGTGATCAATCAGCCCCAGCATTTT

D: TRBD2
V: TRBV11-2
J: TRBJ2-2
size: -
CDR3: CASSGRLAGGNTGELFF
DNA: TGTGCCAGCAGCGGCCGACTAGCGGGGGGGAACACCGGGGAGCTGTTTTTT

D: TRBD1
V: TRBV15
J: TRBJ1-6
size: -
CDR3: CATSRGQGPSPLHF
DNA: TGTGCCACCAGCAGGGGACAGGGCCCTTCACCCCTCCACTTT

D: -
V: TRBV7-7
J: TRBJ2-2
size: few
CDR3: CASSAGTLNTGELFF
DNA: TGTGCCAGCAGCGCCGGGACACTGAACACCGGGGAGCTGTTTTTT

D: TRBD2
V: TRBV7-2
J: TRBJ2-7
size: -
CDR3: CASGRGGWEQYF
DNA: TGTGCCAGCGGACGGGGAGGGTGGGAGCAGTACTTC

D: -
V: TRBV9
J: TRBJ1-6
size: -
CDR3: CASSVGDNGSPLHF
DNA: TGTGCCAGCAGCGTAGGGGACAACGGCTCACCCCTCCACTTT

D: -
V: TRBV28
J: TRBJ2-3
size: -
CDR3: CASSSSAETQYF
DNA: TGTGCCAGCAGCTCCAGCGCCGAAACACAGTATTTT

D: -
V: TRBV19
J: TRBJ2-7
size: -
CDR3: CASSIVTGSYEQYF
DNA: TGTGCCAGTAGTATAGTTACAGGGAGTTACGAGCAGTACTTC

D: -
V: TRBV4-1
J: TRBJ2-1
size: -
CDR3: CASSQSTAGASNEQFF
DNA: TGCGCCAGCAGCCAGTCCACTGCGGGGGCGTCCAATGAGCAGTTCTTC

D: -
V: TRBV19
J: TRBJ2-7
size: -
CDR3: CASSIPARSYEQYF
DNA: TGTGCCAGTAGTATACCCGCTAGGTCCTACGAGCAGTACTTC

D: -
V: TRBV6-6
J: TRBJ2-3
size: -
CDR3: CASRPRSTDTQYF
DNA: TGTGCCAGCAGACCGAGGAGCACAGATACGCAGTATTTT

D: TRBD1
V: TRBV6-6
J: TRBJ2-7
size: -
CDR3: CASSLPGGNEQYF
DNA: TGTGCCAGCAGTTTACCAGGGGGAAACGAGCAGTACTTC

D: -
V: TRBV19
J: TRBJ1-1
size: -
CDR3: CASTLNTEAFF
DNA: TGTGCCAGTACATTGAACACTGAAGCTTTCTTT

D: TRBD1
V: TRBV30
J: TRBJ1-1
size: -
CDR3: CAWRGGRGRVNTEAFF
DNA: TGTGCCTGGAGGGGTGGCAGGGGGCGAGTGAACACTGAAGCTTTCTTT

D: TRBD2
V: TRBV12-3/TRBV12-4
J: TRBJ2-1
size: -
CDR3: CASTLSGSIEQFF
DNA: TGTGCCAGCACTCTTAGCGGGAGCATTGAGCAGTTCTTC

D: -
V: TRBV7-9
J: TRBJ1-5
size: -
CDR3: CASSSQGIGNQPQHF
DNA: TGTGCCAGCAGCTCACAGGGAATCGGAAATCAGCCCCAGCATTTT

D: -
V: TRBV7-8
J: TRBJ2-7
size: -
CDR3: CASSSGQQPYEQYF
DNA: TGTGCCAGCAGCTCCGGACAGCAACCCTACGAGCAGTACTTC